This T cell receptor (beta chain) appears in the sequencing data of a study of blood T cell repertoires in COVID-19. On the study more broadly: Collection of acute and convalescent COVID-19 samples took place in the United States, Italy and Spain. Sources were T cells, B-cell-depleted T cells, or PBMCs; the material itself was cDNA or gDNA.

CDR1 is SGHRS, CDR2 YFSETQ, per germline. The CDR3 runs 13 residues. V lost 2 bases and J lost 3, with 9 bases in between. Under the authors' procedure: The assay estimated nucleated cells by amplifying reference gene primers. Data came from immunoSEQ multiplex PCR; TCRdb stores just in-frame clones and leaves some out. V and J calls plus clone size are reproduced from that table; the DNA served to infer D and trimming. The sample includes about 140,000 clones, roughly 84% of them seen just once. This TCR was sampled from a human donor in a cohort sampled during active COVID-19. The chain combines TRBV5-1 with TRBJ2-7, with D maybe TRBD1 (5 bases). The sample taken for sequencing was peripheral blood. CDR3 DNA sequence: TGCGCCAGCAGCTTAGACAGTATCTACGAGCAGTACTTC. This codes for CASSLDSIYEQYF.